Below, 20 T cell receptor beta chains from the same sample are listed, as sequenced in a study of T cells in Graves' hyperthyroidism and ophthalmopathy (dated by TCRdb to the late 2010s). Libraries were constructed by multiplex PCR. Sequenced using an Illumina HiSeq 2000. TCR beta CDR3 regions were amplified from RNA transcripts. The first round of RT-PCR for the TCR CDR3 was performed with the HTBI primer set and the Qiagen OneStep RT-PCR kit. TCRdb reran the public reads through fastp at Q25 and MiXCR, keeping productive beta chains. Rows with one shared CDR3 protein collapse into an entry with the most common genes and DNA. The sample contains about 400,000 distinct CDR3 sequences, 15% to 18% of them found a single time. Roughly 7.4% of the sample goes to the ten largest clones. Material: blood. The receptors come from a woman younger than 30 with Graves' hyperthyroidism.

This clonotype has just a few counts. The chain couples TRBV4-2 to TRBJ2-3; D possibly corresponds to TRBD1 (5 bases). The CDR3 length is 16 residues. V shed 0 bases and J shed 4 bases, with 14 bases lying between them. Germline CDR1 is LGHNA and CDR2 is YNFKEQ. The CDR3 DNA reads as TGTGCCAGCAGCCAAGATCAGGGATTACCCCCAGATACGCAGTATTTT. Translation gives CASSQDQGLPPDTQYF.

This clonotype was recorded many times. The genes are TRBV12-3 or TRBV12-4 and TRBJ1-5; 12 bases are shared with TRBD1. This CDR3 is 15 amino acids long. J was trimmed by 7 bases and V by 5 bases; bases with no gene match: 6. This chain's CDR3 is CASSRGTGGRQPQHF. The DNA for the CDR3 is TGTGCCAGCAGTCGGGGGACAGGGGGCAGGCAGCCCCAGCATTTT.

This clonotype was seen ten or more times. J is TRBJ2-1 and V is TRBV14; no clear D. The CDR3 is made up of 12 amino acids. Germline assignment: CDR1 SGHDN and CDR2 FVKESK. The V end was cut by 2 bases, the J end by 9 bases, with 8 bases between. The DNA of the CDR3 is TGTGCCAGCAGCCAAATTCTCAGTGAGCAGTTCTTC. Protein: CASSQILSEQFF.

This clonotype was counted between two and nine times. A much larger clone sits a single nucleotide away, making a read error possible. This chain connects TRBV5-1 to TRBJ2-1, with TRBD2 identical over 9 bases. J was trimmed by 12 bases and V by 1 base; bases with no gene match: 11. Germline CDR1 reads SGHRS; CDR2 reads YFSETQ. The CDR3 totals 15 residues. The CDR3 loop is CASSLIAGEVDGQFF. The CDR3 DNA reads TGCGCCAGCAGCTTGATAGCGGGGGAAGTCGATGGGCAGTTCTTC.

CDR3 nucleotides: TGCAGTGCTCCCGGTTGGGGGCAGGTTAACGAGCAGTACTTC. Translation: CSAPGWGQVNEQYF. This rearrangement joins TRBV20-1 to TRBJ2-7; possible D gene TRBD1, 6 bases. Trimming removed 5 bases from V and 5 bases from J, with 19 bases in between. The germline CDR1 and CDR2 sequences are DFQATT and SNEGSKA (reference sequence). CDR3 length equals 14 residues.

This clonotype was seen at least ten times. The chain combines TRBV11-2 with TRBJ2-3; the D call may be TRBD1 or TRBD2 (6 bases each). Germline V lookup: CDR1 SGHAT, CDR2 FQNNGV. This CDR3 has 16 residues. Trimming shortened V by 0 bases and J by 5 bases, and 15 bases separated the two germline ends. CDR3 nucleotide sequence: TGTGCCAGCAGCTTAGAAGGGGGGCTTCAAGGAGATACGCAGTATTTT. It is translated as CASSLEGGLQGDTQYF.

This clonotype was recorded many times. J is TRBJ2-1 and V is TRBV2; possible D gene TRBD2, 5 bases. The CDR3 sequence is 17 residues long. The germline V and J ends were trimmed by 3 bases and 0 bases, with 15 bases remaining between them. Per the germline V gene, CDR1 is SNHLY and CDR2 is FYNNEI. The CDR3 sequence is CASSELGAASSYNEQFF. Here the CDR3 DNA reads TGTGCCAGCAGTGAGTTGGGAGCGGCCAGCTCCTACAATGAGCAGTTCTTC. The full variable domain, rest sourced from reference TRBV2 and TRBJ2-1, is EPEVTQTPSHQVTQMGQEVILRCVPISNHLYFYWYRQILGQKVEFLVSFYNNEISEKSEIFDDQFSVERPDGSNFTLKIRSTKLEDSAMYFCASSELGAASSYNEQFFGPGTRLTVL.

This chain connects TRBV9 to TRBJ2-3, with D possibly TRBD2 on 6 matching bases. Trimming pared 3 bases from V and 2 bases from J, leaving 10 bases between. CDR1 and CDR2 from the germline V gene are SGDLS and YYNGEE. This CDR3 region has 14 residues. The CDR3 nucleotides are TGTGCCAGCAGCGAGGCGGGAACCACAGATACGCAGTATTTT. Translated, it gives CASSEAGTTDTQYF.

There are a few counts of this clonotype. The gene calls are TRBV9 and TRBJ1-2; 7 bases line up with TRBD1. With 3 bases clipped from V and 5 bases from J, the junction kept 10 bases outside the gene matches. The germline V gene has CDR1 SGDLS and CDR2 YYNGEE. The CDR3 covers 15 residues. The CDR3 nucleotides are TGTGCCAGCAGCGCTCGAGGGGGCGCGTCTTATGGCTACACCTTC. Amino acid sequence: CASSARGGASYGYTF.

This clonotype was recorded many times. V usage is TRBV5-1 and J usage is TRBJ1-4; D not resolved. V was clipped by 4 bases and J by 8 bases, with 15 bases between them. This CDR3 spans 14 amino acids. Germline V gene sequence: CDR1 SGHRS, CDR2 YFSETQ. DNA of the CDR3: TGCGCCAGCAGCACGTCGCGGGAAGGAGAAAAACTGTTTTTT. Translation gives CASSTSREGEKLFF.

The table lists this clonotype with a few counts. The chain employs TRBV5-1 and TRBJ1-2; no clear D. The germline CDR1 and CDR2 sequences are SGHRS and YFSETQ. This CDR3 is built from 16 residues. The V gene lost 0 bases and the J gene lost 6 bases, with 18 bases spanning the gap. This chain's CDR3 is CASSLAPSVSLNGYTF. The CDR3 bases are TGCGCCAGCAGCTTGGCCCCGTCGGTCAGTCTTAATGGCTACACCTTC.

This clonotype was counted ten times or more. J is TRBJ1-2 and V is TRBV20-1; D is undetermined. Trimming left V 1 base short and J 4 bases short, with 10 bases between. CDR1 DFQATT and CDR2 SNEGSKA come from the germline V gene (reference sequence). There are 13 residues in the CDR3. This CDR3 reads CSARGPGIYGYTF. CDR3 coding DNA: TGCAGTGCTAGAGGGCCGGGGATCTATGGCTACACCTTC.

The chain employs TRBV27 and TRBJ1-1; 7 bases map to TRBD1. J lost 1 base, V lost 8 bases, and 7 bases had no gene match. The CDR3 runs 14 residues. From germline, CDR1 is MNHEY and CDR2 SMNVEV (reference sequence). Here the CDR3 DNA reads TGTGCCAGCCGATCCGGGACAGAGAACACTGAAGCTTTCTTT. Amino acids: CASRSGTENTEAFF.

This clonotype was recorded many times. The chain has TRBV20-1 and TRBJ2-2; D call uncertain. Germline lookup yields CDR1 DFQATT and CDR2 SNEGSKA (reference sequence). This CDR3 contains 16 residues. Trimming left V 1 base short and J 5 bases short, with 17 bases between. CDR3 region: CSARVPWGAITGELFF. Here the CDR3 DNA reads TGCAGTGCTAGAGTCCCCTGGGGTGCCATAACCGGGGAGCTGTTTTTT.

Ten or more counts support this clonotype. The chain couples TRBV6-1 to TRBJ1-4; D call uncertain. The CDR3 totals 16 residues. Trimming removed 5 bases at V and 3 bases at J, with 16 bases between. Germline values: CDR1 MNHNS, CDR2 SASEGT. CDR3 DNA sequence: TGTGCCAGCAGTTCGGGATACAGAGCTCCTAATGAAAAACTGTTTTTT. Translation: CASSSGYRAPNEKLFF.

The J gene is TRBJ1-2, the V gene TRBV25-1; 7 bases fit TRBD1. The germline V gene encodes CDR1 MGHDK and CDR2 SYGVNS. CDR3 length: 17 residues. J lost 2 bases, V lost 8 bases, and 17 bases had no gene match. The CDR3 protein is CASSRALDVTGNYGYTF. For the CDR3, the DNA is TGTGCCAGCTCCCGCGCCCTCGACGTGACAGGGAACTATGGCTACACCTTC.

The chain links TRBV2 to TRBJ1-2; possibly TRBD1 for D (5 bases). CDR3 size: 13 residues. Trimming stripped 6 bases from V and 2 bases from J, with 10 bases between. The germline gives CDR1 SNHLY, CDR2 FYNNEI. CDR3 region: CASRRDGNYGYTF. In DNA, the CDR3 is TGTGCCAGCAGGAGGGACGGCAACTATGGCTACACCTTC. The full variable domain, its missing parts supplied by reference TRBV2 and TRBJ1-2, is EPEVTQTPSHQVTQMGQEVILRCVPISNHLYFYWYRQILGQKVEFLVSFYNNEISEKSEIFDDQFSVERPDGSNFTLKIRSTKLEDSAMYFCASRRDGNYGYTFGSGTRLTVV.

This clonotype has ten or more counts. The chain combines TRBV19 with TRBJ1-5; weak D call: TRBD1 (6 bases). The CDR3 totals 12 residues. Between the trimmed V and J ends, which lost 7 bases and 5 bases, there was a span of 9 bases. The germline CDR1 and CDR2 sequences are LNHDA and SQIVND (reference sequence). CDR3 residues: CASKGGHQPQHF. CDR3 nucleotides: TGTGCCAGTAAGGGGGGGCATCAGCCCCAGCATTTT. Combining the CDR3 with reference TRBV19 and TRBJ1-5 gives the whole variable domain DGGITQSPKYLFRKEGQNVTLSCEQNLNHDAMYWYRQDPGQGLRLIYYSQIVNDFQKGDIAEGYSVSREKKESFPLTVTSAQKNPTAFYLCASKGGHQPQHFGDGTRLSIL.

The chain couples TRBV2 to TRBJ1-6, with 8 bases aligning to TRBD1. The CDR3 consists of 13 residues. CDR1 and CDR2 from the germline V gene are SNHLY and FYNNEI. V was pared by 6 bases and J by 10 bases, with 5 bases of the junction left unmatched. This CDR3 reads CASRTDRASPLHF. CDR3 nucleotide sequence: TGTGCCAGCAGGACGGACAGGGCCTCACCCCTCCACTTT.

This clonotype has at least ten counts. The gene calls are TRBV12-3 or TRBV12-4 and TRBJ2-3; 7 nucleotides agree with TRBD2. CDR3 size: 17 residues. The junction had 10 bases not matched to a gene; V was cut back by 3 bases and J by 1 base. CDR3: CASSFGLGGRGTDTQYF. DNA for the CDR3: TGTGCCAGCAGTTTTGGCCTCGGGGGGAGGGGCACAGATACGCAGTATTTT.